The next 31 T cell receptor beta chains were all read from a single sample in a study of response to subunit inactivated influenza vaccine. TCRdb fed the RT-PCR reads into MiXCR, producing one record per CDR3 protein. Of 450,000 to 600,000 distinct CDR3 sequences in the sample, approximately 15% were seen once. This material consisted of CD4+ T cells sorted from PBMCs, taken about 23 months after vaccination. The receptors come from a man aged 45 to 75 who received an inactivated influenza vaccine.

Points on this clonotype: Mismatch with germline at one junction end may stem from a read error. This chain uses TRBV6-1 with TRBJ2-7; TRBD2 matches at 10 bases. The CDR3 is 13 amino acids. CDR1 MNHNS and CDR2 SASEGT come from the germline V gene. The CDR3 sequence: CASRLAGAYERYF. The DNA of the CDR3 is TGTGCCAGCAGGCTAGCGGGGGCCTACGAGCGGTACTTC.

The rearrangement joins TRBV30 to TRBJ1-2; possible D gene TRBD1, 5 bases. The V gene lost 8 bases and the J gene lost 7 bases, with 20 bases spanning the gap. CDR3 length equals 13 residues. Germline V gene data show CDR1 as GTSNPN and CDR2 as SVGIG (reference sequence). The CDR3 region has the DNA TGTGCCCATGATCTTCAGGGCGGAGGTGGCTACACCTTC. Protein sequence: CAHDLQGGGGYTF.

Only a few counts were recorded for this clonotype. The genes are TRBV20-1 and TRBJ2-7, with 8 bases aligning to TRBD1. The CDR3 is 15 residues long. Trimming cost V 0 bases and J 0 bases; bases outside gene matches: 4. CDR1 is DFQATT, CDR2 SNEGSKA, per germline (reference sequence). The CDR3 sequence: CSARDSGQVSYEQYF. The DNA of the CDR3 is TGCAGTGCTAGAGATTCGGGACAGGTCTCCTACGAGCAGTACTTC.

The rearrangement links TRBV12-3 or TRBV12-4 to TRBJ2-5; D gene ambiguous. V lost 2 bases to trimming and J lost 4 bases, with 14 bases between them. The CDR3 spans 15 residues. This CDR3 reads CASSLYLSRGETQYF. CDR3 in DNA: TGTGCCAGCAGTTTATACTTGTCCAGAGGAGAGACCCAGTACTTC.

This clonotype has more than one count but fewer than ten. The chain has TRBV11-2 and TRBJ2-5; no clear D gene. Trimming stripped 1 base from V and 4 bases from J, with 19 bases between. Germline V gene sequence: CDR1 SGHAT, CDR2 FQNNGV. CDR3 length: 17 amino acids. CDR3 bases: TGTGCCAGCAGCTTAGTCCTCCTGGGCCTCAGACTAGAGACCCAGTACTTC. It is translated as CASSLVLLGLRLETQYF.

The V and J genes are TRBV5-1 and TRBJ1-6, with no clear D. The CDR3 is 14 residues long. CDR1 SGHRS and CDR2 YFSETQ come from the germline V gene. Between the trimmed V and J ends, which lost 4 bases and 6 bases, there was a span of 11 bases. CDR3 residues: CASSKQPGNSPLHF. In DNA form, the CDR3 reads TGCGCCAGCAGCAAGCAGCCGGGTAATTCACCCCTCCACTTT. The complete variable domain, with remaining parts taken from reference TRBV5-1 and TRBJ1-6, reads KAGVTQTPRYLIKTRGQQVTLSCSPISGHRSVSWYQQTPGQGLQFLFEYFSETQRNKGNFPGRFSGRQFSNSRSEMNVSTLELGDSALYLCASSKQPGNSPLHFGNGTRLTVT.

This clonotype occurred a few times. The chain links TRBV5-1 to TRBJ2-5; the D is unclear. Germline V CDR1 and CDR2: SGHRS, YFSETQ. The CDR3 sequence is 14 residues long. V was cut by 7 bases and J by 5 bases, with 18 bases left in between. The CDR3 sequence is CASSPQASGETQYF. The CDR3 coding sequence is TGCGCCAGCTCGCCCCAAGCGTCGGGTGAGACCCAGTACTTC.

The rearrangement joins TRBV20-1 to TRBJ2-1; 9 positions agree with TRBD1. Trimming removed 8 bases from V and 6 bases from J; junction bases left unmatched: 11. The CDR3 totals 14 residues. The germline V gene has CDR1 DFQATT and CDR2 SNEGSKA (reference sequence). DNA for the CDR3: TGCAGTAGTATAGAGGACAGGGGTTCCAATGAGCAGTTCTTC. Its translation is CSSIEDRGSNEQFF.

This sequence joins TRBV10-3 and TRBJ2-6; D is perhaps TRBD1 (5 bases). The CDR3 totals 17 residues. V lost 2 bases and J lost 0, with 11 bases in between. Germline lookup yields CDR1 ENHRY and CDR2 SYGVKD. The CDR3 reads CAISEDSPASGANVLTF. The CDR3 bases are TGTGCCATCAGTGAGGACAGCCCCGCCTCTGGGGCCAACGTCCTGACTTTC.

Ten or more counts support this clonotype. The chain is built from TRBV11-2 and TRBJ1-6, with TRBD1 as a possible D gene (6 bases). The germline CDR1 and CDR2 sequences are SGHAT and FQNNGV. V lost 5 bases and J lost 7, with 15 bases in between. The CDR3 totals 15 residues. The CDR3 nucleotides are TGTGCCAGCAGCGTGGGGGGACACCGGAATTCACCCCTCCACTTT. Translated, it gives CASSVGGHRNSPLHF.

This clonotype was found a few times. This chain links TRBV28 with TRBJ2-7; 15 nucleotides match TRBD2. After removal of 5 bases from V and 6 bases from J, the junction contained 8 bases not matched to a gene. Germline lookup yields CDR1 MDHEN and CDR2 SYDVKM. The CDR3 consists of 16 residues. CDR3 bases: TGTGCCAGCAGTCTCCCCGGACTAGCGGGGGGGGGCGAGCAGTACTTC. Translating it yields CASSLPGLAGGGEQYF.

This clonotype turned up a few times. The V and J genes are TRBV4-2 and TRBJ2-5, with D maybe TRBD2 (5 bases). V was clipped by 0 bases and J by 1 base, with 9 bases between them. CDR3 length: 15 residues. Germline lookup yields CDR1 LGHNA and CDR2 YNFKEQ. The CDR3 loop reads CASSQDGRVQETQYF. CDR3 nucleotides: TGTGCCAGCAGCCAAGACGGGCGGGTCCAAGAGACCCAGTACTTC.

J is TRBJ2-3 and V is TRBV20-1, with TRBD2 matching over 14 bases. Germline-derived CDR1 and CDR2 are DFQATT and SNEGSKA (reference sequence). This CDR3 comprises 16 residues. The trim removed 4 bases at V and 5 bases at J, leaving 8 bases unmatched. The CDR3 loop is CSATRGLAGAKDTQYF. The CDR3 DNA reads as TGCAGTGCTACCCGGGGACTAGCGGGAGCAAAAGATACGCAGTATTTT.

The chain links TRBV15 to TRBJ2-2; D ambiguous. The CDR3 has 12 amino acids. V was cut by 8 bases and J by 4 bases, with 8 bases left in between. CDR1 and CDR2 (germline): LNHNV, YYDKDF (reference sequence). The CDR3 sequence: CATLKGTGELFF. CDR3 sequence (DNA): TGTGCCACCCTAAAAGGCACCGGGGAGCTGTTTTTT. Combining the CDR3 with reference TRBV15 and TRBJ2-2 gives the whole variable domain DAMVIQNPRYQVTQFGKPVTLSCSQTLNHNVMYWYQQKSSQAPKLLFHYYDKDFNNEADTPDNFQSRRPNTSFCFLDIRSPGLGDTAMYLCATLKGTGELFFGEGSRLTVL.

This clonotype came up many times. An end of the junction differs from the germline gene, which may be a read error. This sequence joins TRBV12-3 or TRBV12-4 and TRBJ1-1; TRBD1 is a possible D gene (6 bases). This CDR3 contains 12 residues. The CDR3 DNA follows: TGTGCCAGCCGTTTGGGAGGGGGTGAAGCTTTCTTT. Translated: CASRLGGGEAFF.

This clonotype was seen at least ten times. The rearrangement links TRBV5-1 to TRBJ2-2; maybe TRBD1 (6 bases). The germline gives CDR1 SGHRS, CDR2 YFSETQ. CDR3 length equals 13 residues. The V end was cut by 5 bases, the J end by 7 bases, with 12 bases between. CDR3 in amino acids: CASSQGQHGELFF. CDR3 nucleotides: TGCGCCAGCAGTCAAGGACAGCACGGGGAGCTGTTTTTT.

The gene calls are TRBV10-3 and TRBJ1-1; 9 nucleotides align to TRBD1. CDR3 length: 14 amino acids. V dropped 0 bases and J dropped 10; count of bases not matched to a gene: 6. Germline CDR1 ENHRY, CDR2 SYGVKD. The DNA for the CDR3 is TGTGCCATCAGTGAGTCGAAAGAGGGACAGGGAGCTTTCTTT. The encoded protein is CAISESKEGQGAFF.

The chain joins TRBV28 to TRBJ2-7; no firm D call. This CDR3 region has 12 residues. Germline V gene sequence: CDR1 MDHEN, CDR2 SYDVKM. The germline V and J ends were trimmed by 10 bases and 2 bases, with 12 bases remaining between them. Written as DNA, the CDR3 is TGTGCCACCCTTGGCCAGGCCTACGAGCAGTACTTC. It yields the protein CATLGQAYEQYF.

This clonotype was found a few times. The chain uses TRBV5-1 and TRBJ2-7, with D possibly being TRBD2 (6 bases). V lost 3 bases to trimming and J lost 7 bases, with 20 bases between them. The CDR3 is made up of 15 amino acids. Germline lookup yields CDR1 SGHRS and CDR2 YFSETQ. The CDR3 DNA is TGCGCCAGCAGCTCGCAAGGACTATCCCATTCTGAGCAGTACTTC. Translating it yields CASSSQGLSHSEQYF. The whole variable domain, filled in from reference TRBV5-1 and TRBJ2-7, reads KAGVTQTPRYLIKTRGQQVTLSCSPISGHRSVSWYQQTPGQGLQFLFEYFSETQRNKGNFPGRFSGRQFSNSRSEMNVSTLELGDSALYLCASSSQGLSHSEQYFGPGTRLTVT.

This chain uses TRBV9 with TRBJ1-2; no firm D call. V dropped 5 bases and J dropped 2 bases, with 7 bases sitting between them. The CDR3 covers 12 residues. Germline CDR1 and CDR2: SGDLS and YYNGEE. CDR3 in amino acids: CASSRENYGYTF. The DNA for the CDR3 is TGTGCCAGCAGTCGGGAGAACTATGGCTACACCTTC.

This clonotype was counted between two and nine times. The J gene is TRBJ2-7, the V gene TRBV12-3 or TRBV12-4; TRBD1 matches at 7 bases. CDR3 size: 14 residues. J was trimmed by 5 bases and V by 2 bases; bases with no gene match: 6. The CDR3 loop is CASSLSQGSNEQYF. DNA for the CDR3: TGTGCCAGCAGTTTATCACAGGGGTCCAACGAGCAGTACTTC.

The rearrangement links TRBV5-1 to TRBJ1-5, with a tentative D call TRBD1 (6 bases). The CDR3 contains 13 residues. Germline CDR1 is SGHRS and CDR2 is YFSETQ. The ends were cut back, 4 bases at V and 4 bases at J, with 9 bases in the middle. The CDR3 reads CASSGGTNQPQHF. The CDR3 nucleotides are TGCGCCAGCAGCGGGGGGACAAATCAGCCCCAGCATTTT.

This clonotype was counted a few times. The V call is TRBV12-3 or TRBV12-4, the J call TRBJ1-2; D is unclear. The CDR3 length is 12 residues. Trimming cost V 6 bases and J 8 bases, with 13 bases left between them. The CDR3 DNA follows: TGTGCCAGCAGCCTCCGTAGAGAGGGCTACACCTTC. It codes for CASSLRREGYTF.

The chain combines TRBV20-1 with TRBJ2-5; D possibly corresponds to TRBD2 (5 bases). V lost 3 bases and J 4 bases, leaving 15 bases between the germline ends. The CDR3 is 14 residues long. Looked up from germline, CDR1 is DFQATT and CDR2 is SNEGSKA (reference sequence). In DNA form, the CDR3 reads TGCAGTGCTAGTGGACTCAGCGGTCCAGAGACCCAGTACTTC. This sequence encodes CSASGLSGPETQYF.

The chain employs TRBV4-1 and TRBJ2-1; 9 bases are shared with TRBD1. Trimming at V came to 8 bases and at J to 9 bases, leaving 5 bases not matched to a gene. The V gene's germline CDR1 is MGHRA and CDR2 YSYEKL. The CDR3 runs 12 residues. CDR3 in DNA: TGCGCCAGCCGGGACAGGGAGCGTGAGCAGTTCTTC. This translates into CASRDREREQFF.

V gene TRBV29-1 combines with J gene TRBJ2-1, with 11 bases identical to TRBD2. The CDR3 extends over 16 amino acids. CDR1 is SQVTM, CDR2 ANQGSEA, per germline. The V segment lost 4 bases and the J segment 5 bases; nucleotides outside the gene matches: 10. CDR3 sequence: CSVARILAGEDNEQFF. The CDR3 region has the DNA TGCAGCGTTGCCCGCATACTAGCGGGGGAAGACAATGAGCAGTTCTTC.

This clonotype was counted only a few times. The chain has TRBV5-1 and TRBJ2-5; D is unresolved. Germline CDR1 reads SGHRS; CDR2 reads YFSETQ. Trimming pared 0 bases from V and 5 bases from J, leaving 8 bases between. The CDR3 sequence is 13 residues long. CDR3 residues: CASSLGRWETQYF. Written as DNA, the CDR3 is TGCGCCAGCAGCTTGGGACGATGGGAGACCCAGTACTTC.

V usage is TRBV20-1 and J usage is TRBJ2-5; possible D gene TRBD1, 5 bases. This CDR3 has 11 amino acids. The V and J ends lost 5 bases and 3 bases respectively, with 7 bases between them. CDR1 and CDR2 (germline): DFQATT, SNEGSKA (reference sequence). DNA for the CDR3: TGCAGTGCTCTCAGGGAAGAGACCCAGTACTTC. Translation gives CSALREETQYF.

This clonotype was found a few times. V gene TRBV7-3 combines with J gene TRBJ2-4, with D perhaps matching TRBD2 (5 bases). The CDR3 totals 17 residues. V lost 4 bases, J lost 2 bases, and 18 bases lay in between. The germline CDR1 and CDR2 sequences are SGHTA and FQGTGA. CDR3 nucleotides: TGTGCCAGCAGCTACCCTAGCTTCGATTCAACCAAAAACATTCAGTACTTC. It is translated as CASSYPSFDSTKNIQYF.

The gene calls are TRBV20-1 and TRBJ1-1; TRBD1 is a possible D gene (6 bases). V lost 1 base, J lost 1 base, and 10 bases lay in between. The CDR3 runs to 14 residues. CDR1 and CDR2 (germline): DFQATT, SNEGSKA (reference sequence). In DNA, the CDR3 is TGCAGTGCTAGAGGGGGGGCTGGGAACACTGAAGCTTTCTTT. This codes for CSARGGAGNTEAFF.

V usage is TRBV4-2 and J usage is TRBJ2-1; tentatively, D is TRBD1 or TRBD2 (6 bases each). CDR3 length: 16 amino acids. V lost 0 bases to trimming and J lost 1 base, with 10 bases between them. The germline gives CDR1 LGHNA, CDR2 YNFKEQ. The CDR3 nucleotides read TGTGCCAGCAGCCAAGAGGAGGGGGTTTCCTACAATGAGCAGTTCTTC. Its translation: CASSQEEGVSYNEQFF.